Presented here are 22 T cell receptor beta chains from one specimen sequenced in a study of blood T cell repertoires in COVID-19. Using immunoSEQ multiplex PCR, the repertoire was profiled, and TCRdb retains in-frame clones only, with some absent. The data hold more than 85,000 clones, with roughly 80% observed a single time. Sample: peripheral blood. The receptor set was obtained from a woman aged 45-65 years with acute or convalescent COVID-19.

This clone was recorded a few times. CDR3 sequence (DNA): TGTGCCAGCAGCGGGCGACAGGGGCGCTCCTACGAGCAGTACTTC. Translated, it gives CASSGRQGRSYEQYF. The chain uses TRBV9 and TRBJ2-7; 8 bases match TRBD1. The CDR3 is made up of 15 amino acids. The V segment lost 3 bases and the J segment 0 bases; nucleotides outside the gene matches: 5. Germline V gives CDR1 SGDLS, CDR2 YYNGEE.

This clone was recorded only once. The chain recombines TRBV30 with TRBJ1-3, with 7 bases fitting TRBD1. The ends lost 0 bases at V and 3 bases at J; junction bases unmatched: 5. The CDR3 totals 15 residues. Germline CDR1 is GTSNPN and CDR2 is SVGIG (reference sequence). This CDR3 reads CAWSVQGLGGNTIYF. The CDR3 coding sequence is TGTGCCTGGAGTGTACAGGGGCTGGGTGGAAACACCATATATTTT. Complete variable domain (other parts from reference TRBV30 and TRBJ1-3): SQTIHQWPATLVQPVGSPLSLECTVEGTSNPNLYWYRQAAGRGLQLLFYSVGIGQISSEVPQNLSASRPQDRQFILSSKKLLLSDSGFYLCAWSVQGLGGNTIYFGEGSWLTVV.

V and J are TRBV7-2 and TRBJ1-3, with a possible D match to TRBD1 (6 bases). Germline V gives CDR1 SGHTA, CDR2 FQGNSA. Trimming took 2 bases from V and 0 from J, leaving 14 bases between them. There are 17 residues in the CDR3. The CDR3 sequence is CASSLSSTGSSGNTIYF. The CDR3 bases are TGTGCCAGCAGCTTAAGTTCGACAGGCAGCTCTGGAAACACCATATATTTT. Full variable domain (rest looked up from reference TRBV7-2 and TRBJ1-3): GAGVSQSPSNKVTEKGKDVELRCDPISGHTALYWYRQSLGQGLEFLIYFQGNSAPDKSGLPSDRFSAERTGGSVSTLTIQRTQQEDSAVYLCASSLSSTGSSGNTIYFGEGSWLTVV.

The chain is built from TRBV4-3 and TRBJ1-2; D remains unclear. Looked up from germline, CDR1 is LGHNA and CDR2 is YSLEER. Trimming removed 1 base at V and 4 bases at J, with 13 bases between. The CDR3 is 15 residues long. The CDR3 protein is CASSQGSGEVYGYTF. The CDR3 region has the DNA TGCGCCAGCAGCCAAGGAAGTGGGGAGGTCTATGGCTACACCTTC.

The chain is built from TRBV19 and TRBJ2-7; tentatively, D is TRBD1 (5 bases). Germline CDR1 and CDR2: LNHDA and SQIVND (reference sequence). V was pared by 4 bases and J by 10 bases, with 14 bases between. CDR3 length: 12 amino acids. CDR3 amino acids: CASSTQQGFQYF. The CDR3, as DNA: TGTGCCAGTAGTACCCAGCAGGGCTTCCAGTACTTC.

The V gene is TRBV28, the J gene TRBJ1-1; 7 bases line up with TRBD1. With V trimmed by 4 bases and J by 0 bases, 2 bases remained unmatched. Looked up from germline, CDR1 is MDHEN and CDR2 is SYDVKM. The CDR3 has 14 residues. CDR3 sequence reads: CASSSGQVNTEAFF. The CDR3, as DNA: TGTGCCAGCAGTTCCGGACAGGTGAACACTGAAGCTTTCTTT.

The J gene is TRBJ1-5, the V gene TRBV4-1; D perhaps matches TRBD1 (5 bases). CDR1 is MGHRA, CDR2 YSYEKL, per germline. The CDR3 is made up of 15 amino acids. Deletions cut 0 bases from V and 5 bases from J, with 11 bases between. CDR3 residues: CASSQDQGLYQPQHF. DNA for the CDR3: TGCGCCAGCAGCCAAGATCAGGGTCTTTATCAGCCCCAGCATTTT.

The J gene is TRBJ2-2, the V gene TRBV10-1; 8 nucleotides match TRBD1. V lost 8 bases to trimming and J lost 4 bases; unmatched junction nucleotides: 9. There are 15 residues in the CDR3. Germline V gene data show CDR1 as WNHNN and CDR2 as SYGVQD (reference sequence). This CDR3 is CASPFGQGRTGELFF. CDR3 DNA: TGCGCCAGCCCCTTTGGACAGGGCCGCACCGGGGAGCTGTTTTTT.

This clone was recorded a few times. This chain links TRBV5-1 with TRBJ1-2; D is perhaps TRBD1 (5 bases). This CDR3 is 14 amino acids long. CDR1 and CDR2 from the germline V gene are SGHRS and YFSETQ. V lost 4 bases, J lost 4 bases, and 14 bases lay in between. CDR3 sequence reads: CASSAGTGSYGYTF. The CDR3 coding sequence is TGCGCCAGCAGCGCGGGAACAGGTTCCTATGGCTACACCTTC.

V gene TRBV5-1 combines with J gene TRBJ2-1; 8 bases match TRBD2. Germline V CDR1 and CDR2: SGHRS, YFSETQ. The V and J ends lost 4 bases and 0 bases, in that order; junction bases with no gene match: 3. CDR3 size: 15 residues. CDR3 loop: CASSPSGSSYNEQFF. The CDR3 coding sequence is TGCGCCAGCAGCCCAAGCGGGAGCTCCTACAATGAGCAGTTCTTC.

CDR3 residues: CASSPLGGANNEQFF. Here the CDR3 DNA reads TGTGCCAGCAGCCCCTTGGGGGGGGCCAACAATGAGCAGTTCTTC. The V gene is TRBV11-1, the J gene TRBJ2-1; D perhaps matches TRBD2 (7 bases). Germline V gene sequence: CDR1 SGHAT, CDR2 FQDESV (reference sequence). The V end lost 5 bases, the J end lost 5 bases, and 16 bases lay between the germline ends. This CDR3 has 15 amino acids.

The chain combines TRBV5-1 with TRBJ1-3, with D possibly matching TRBD1 (5 bases). The ends were cut back, 4 bases at V and 0 bases at J, with 14 bases in the middle. The CDR3 totals 16 residues. CDR1 is SGHRS, CDR2 YFSETQ, per germline. The CDR3 here is CASSPWGGPSGNTIYF. CDR3 DNA: TGCGCCAGCAGCCCGTGGGGGGGACCCTCTGGAAACACCATATATTTT.

The rearrangement joins TRBV19 to TRBJ1-1, with D tentatively TRBD1 (6 bases). V shed 4 bases and J shed 1 base, with 10 bases lying between them. Germline V gene data show CDR1 as LNHDA and CDR2 as SQIVND (reference sequence). The CDR3 runs to 14 residues. The CDR3 coding sequence is TGTGCCAGTAGTAGCTGGACAGCGAACACTGAAGCTTTCTTT. It codes for CASSSWTANTEAFF. Variable domain in full (rest from reference TRBV19 and TRBJ1-1): DGGITQSPKYLFRKEGQNVTLSCEQNLNHDAMYWYRQDPGQGLRLIYYSQIVNDFQKGDIAEGYSVSREKKESFPLTVTSAQKNPTAFYLCASSSWTANTEAFFGQGTRLTVV.

The genes are TRBV11-2 and TRBJ1-1, with D hard to call. With 5 bases removed from V and 7 bases from J, the gap between germline ends came to 14 bases. Germline V gene lookup returns CDR1 SGHAT and CDR2 FQNNGV. The CDR3 length is 13 residues. The CDR3 reads CASSPLGNLEAFF. The CDR3 DNA follows: TGTGCCAGCAGCCCCCTGGGCAATCTTGAAGCTTTCTTT.

V is TRBV28 and J is TRBJ2-5; D might be TRBD2 (7 bases). The germline V and J ends were trimmed by 6 bases and 5 bases, with 25 bases remaining between them. Germline loops: CDR1 MDHEN, CDR2 SYDVKM. This CDR3 comprises 17 residues. The CDR3 nucleotides read TGTGCCAGCAGCCGCCCCGGGGGGCTGTCAAACCTGGAGACCCAGTACTTC. This sequence encodes CASSRPGGLSNLETQYF.

The chain is built from TRBV19 and TRBJ1-2; tentatively, D is TRBD1 (5 bases). The V and J ends lost 4 bases and 5 bases respectively, with 8 bases between them. The CDR3 totals 12 residues. The germline gives CDR1 LNHDA, CDR2 SQIVND (reference sequence). CDR3 region: CASSTSGYGYTF. CDR3 in DNA: TGTGCCAGTAGTACCTCAGGGTATGGCTACACCTTC.

The chain has TRBV3-1 (or the pseudogene TRBV3-2) and TRBJ2-1, with D tentatively TRBD1 (7 bases). The CDR3 spans 14 residues. In germline, CDR1 is LGHDT, CDR2 YNNKEL (reference sequence). The ends were cut back, 2 bases at V and 8 bases at J, with 13 bases in the middle. The DNA for the CDR3 is TGTGCCAGCAGCCAACCAGGGGGGTGGGATGAGCAGTTCTTC. Protein sequence: CASSQPGGWDEQFF.

The rearrangement uses TRBV30 and TRBJ2-7, with D tentatively TRBD2 (6 bases). The V gene's germline CDR1 is GTSNPN and CDR2 SVGIG (reference sequence). With 1 base removed from V and 12 bases from J, the gap between germline ends came to 13 bases. The CDR3 is 11 amino acids. CDR3 sequence reads: CAWSGGGDPYF. The CDR3 nucleotides read TGTGCCTGGAGTGGAGGAGGGGACCCGTACTTC.

The chain employs TRBV25-1 and TRBJ2-5, with D tentatively TRBD2 (6 bases). Between the trimmed V and J ends, which lost 6 bases and 12 bases, there was a span of 14 bases. The CDR3 is 11 amino acids. Germline lookup yields CDR1 MGHDK and CDR2 SYGVNS. The CDR3 reads CASRYYREKYF. The DNA of the CDR3 is TGTGCCAGCAGATACTACCGGGAGAAGTACTTC.

The chain combines TRBV4-1 with TRBJ1-5, with a weak D call TRBD1 (6 bases). The germline V gene encodes CDR1 MGHRA and CDR2 YSYEKL. V lost 0 bases and J 10 bases, leaving 16 bases between the germline ends. CDR3 size: 15 residues. For the CDR3, the DNA is TGCGCCAGCAGCCAAGAGGCACAGGGTGGACAACCCCAGCATTTT. It codes for CASSQEAQGGQPQHF.

This clone has only a few counts. The rearrangement links TRBV7-2 to TRBJ2-1; TRBD1 matches 8 bases. From germline, CDR1 is SGHTA and CDR2 FQGNSA. CDR3 size: 17 residues. Losses at the gene ends were 3 bases for V and 4 bases for J; bases not matched to a gene: 11. CDR3 in DNA: TGTGCCAGCAGCTTCCCGGGCCCACAGGGGGAGTACAATGAGCAGTTCTTC. It translates to CASSFPGPQGEYNEQFF.

The J gene is TRBJ2-1, the V gene TRBV5-4, with 9 bases identical to TRBD1. The germline gives CDR1 SGHNT, CDR2 YYREEE (reference sequence). J lost 9 bases, V lost 3 bases, and 13 bases had no gene match. The CDR3 is 16 amino acids. CDR3 protein: CASSSPTGGAVREQFF. The CDR3 nucleotides read TGTGCCAGCAGCTCCCCAACAGGGGGCGCCGTTCGTGAGCAGTTCTTC.